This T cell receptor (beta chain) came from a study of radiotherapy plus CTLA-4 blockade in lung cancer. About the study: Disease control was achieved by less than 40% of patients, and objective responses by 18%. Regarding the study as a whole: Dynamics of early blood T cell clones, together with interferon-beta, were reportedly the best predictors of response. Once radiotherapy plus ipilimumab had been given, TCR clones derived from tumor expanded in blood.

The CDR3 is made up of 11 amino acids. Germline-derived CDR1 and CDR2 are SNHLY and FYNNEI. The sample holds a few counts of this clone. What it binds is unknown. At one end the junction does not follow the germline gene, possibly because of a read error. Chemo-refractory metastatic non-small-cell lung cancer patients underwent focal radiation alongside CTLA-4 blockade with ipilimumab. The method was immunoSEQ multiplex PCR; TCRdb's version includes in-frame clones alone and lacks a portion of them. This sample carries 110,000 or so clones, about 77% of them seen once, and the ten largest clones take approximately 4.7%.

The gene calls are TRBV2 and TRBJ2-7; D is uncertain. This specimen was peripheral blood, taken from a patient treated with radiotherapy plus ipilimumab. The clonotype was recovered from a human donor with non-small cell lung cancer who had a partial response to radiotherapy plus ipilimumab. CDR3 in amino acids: CASSAAYEQYF. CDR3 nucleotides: TGCGCCAGCAGCGCGGCATACGAGCAGTACTTC.